Listed below are T cell receptor beta chains from one sample, sequenced in a study of T cells in Graves' hyperthyroidism and ophthalmopathy. One entry per CDR3 protein, called by TCRdb with MiXCR from the multiplex PCR reads. Here the sample spans 350,000 to 400,000 distinct CDR3 sequences, approximately 13% being singletons. What was sequenced was blood. The source of these receptors is an older woman with Graves' hyperthyroidism. CDR3s include the opening cysteine and the closing phenylalanine or tryptophan. The order of the fields is J gene, D gene, V gene, clone size, CDR3 DNA, CDR3 protein. The D gene is left open where the match is weak. Clone size appears in some rows only: once, few, many, or a class for an expanded clone.

TRBJ2-7,TRBD2,TRBV7-8,.,TGTGCCAGCAGCCCCTACCGGACTAGCGGGAGGACAAGCTCCTACGAGCAGTACTTC,CASSPYRTSGRTSSYEQYF
TRBJ1-6,TRBD1,TRBV28,few,TGTGCCAGCAGCCCCCCCCGGACAGGGGACTCACCCCTCCACTTT,CASSPPRTGDSPLHF
TRBJ1-1,TRBD1,TRBV28,.,TGTGCCAGCAGTGAATGGACAGGCCTCGGGAACACTGAAGCTTTCTTT,CASSEWTGLGNTEAFF
TRBJ2-1,.,TRBV11-2,many,TGTGCCAGCAGCCCCCTTAGCGGCAAAGGCAATGAGCAGTTCTTC,CASSPLSGKGNEQFF
TRBJ2-7,.,TRBV5-1,many,TGCGCCAGCAGGCATACCTCCGGGACGGAAAGCTCCTACGAGCAGTACTTC,CASRHTSGTESSYEQYF
TRBJ1-5,TRBD1,TRBV9,few,TGTGCCAGCAGCGCCCGGGACAGGGGCCCAAGGAGCAATCAGCCCCAGCATTTT,CASSARDRGPRSNQPQHF
TRBJ2-7,TRBD1,TRBV12-3/TRBV12-4,many,TGTGCCAGCAGCAGGACAGGGATCTACGAGCAGTACTTC,CASSRTGIYEQYF
TRBJ1-1,.,TRBV27,many,TGTGCCACCCACGAACGGGGGGCCGGGACTGAAGCTTTCTTT,CATHERGAGTEAFF
TRBJ2-2,.,TRBV7-9,few,TGTGGGGCAGGGAACACCGGGGAGCTGTTTTTT,CGAGNTGELFF
TRBJ2-1,.,TRBV2,many,TGTGCCAGCAGTTCCCTCCGCTACAATGAGCAGTTCTTC,CASSSLRYNEQFF
TRBJ1-1,TRBD1,TRBV25-1,few,TGTGCCAGCAGTGAGAGGACAGGGAGGATGGGAGCTTTCTTT,CASSERTGRMGAFF
TRBJ2-1,.,TRBV6-1,many,TGTGCCAGCAGTTACGGGCAGTTTGCGGGAAATGAGCAGTTCTTC,CASSYGQFAGNEQFF
TRBJ1-3,.,TRBV7-2,many,TGTGCCAGCAGCCCCTTGGACAGCTACTCTGGAAACACCATATATTTT,CASSPLDSYSGNTIYF
TRBJ2-1,TRBD1,TRBV18,.,TGTGCCACCTCAGATGACAGGGGTGGTGAGCAGTTCTTC,CATSDDRGGEQFF
TRBJ1-2,.,TRBV27,.,TGTGCCAGCGGGCGGGACTATGGCTACACCTTC,CASGRDYGYTF
TRBJ2-1,.,TRBV6-2/TRBV6-3,many,TGTGCCAGCAGTTACTCGATAGGTTCGGCGGGGAATGAGCAGTTCTTC,CASSYSIGSAGNEQFF
TRBJ2-1,TRBD2,TRBV27,once,TGTGCCAGCAGTAGATTTAGCGGGAACTCCTACAATGAGCAGTTCTTC,CASSRFSGNSYNEQFF
TRBJ2-7,.,TRBV7-9,many,TGTGCCAGCAACCTACAGGGCGAGCAGTACTTC,CASNLQGEQYF
TRBJ1-2,TRBD1,TRBV5-1,many,TGCGCCAGCAGCTTGGGGCCCGAATCCGACAGGGGCAGAGGCTACACCTTC,CASSLGPESDRGRGYTF
TRBJ2-1,TRBD2,TRBV11-2,many,TGTGCCAGCAGCACCCCTATCGGACTAGCGGGCGACAATGAGCAGTTCTTC,CASSTPIGLAGDNEQFF
TRBJ1-1,.,TRBV9,many,TGTGCCAGCAGCGTAGTTTGGGGGCGAACTGAAGCTTTCTTT,CASSVVWGRTEAFF
TRBJ2-7,.,TRBV7-9,many,TGTGCCAGCAGCCACTATACAGGGCCAGGCTCCTACGAGCAGTACTTC,CASSHYTGPGSYEQYF
TRBJ2-1,TRBD2,TRBV19,.,TGTGCCAGTAGTATATACCCGGGAGGAAACAATGAGCAGTTCTTC,CASSIYPGGNNEQFF
TRBJ1-4,.,TRBV28,few,TGTGCCAGCACCTTGGGACGGGAAAAACTGTTTTTT,CASTLGREKLFF
TRBJ2-7,.,TRBV6-1,many,TGTGCCAGCAGTGAAGTACAGGGCGGGCCCTACGAGCAGTACTTC,CASSEVQGGPYEQYF
TRBJ2-7,.,TRBV6-1,many,TGTGCCAGCGGTCCTCAAGGGTTAGCCTACGAGCAGTACTTC,CASGPQGLAYEQYF
TRBJ2-3,TRBD2,TRBV20-1,many,TGCAGTGCTGGAGGGGGGCTAGCGGGACCCACAGATACGCAGTATTTT,CSAGGGLAGPTDTQYF
TRBJ1-6,.,TRBV10-3,many,TGTGCCATCAGTGATAACAGCTATAATTCACCCCTCCACTTT,CAISDNSYNSPLHF
TRBJ1-4,.,TRBV18,few,TGTGCCAGCTCACCACCGGTGGTTGAAAAACTGTTTTTT,CASSPPVVEKLFF
TRBJ1-2,.,TRBV28,.,TGTGCCAGCAGTTTGGTAGAGGGCTATGGCTACACCTTC,CASSLVEGYGYTF